The entry below gives a single T cell receptor beta chain sequence along with its context. Per the original data handling: ImmunoSEQ output lacked quality scores and full-length reads, limiting matched filtering. Repertoires were generated with immunoSEQ multiplex PCR, while TCRdb's copy carries only in-frame clones and drops some. The D gene and trimming were derived from the DNA, and the V and J assignments and clone size from that table. There are 1.5 million to 2.5 million clones in the sample; about 94% occur only once, and around 1% lies in the top ten. Naive CD8 cells, CD45RO-negative and positively selected for CCR7, excluded terminally differentiated effector memory CD45RA+ cells. The germline V and J ends were trimmed by 5 bases and 11 bases, with 10 bases remaining between them. Germline V gene lookup returns CDR1 SGHAT and CDR2 FQNNGV. This CDR3 comprises 11 residues. This sample was included in a study of shared clonotypes between healthy human individuals. Study context: A donor's plate count was three for CD4 naive and three for CD4 memory; CD8 naive had two and CD8 memory one.

Sequences were obtained from naive CD8+ T cells sorted from blood. The TCR comes from a man between 18 and 35 years old in good health. The rearrangement uses TRBV11-2 and TRBJ2-1; a weak D match, TRBD1 (6 bases). The CDR3 nucleotides are TGTGCCAGCAGCATCGGACAGCAGCAGTTCTTC. Its translation: CASSIGQQQFF.